The source of this T cell receptor (beta chain) is a study of blood T cells in healthy people across ages. Study in general: Through template switching, about one barcoded beta molecule was captured per two T cells, as measured in model experiments.

V shed 4 bases and J shed 7 bases, with 13 bases lying between them. This CDR3 is 13 amino acids long. The V gene's germline CDR1 is SGHDN and CDR2 FVKESK. Donors were healthy Caucasian individuals from Russia aged about 6 to 95. Staff drew approximately 9.7 milliliters of peripheral blood from each donor. Primed by a sample-barcoded 5' primer and a J-beta primer mix, a second PCR proceeded for 7 to 11 cycles. A 12-random-nucleotide template-switch adaptor tagged each cDNA molecule. Each CDR3 protein is one row after TCRdb ran MiXCR on the 5' RACE reads. The table lists 350,000 to 450,000 distinct CDR3 sequences, approximately 51% of them singletons.

The clonotype comes from a man in his 60s in good health. V is TRBV14 and J is TRBJ1-1; no reliable D call. Sequenced: blood. Here the CDR3 reads CASSRVQGSEAFF. CDR3 sequence (DNA): TGTGCCAGCAGCCGAGTGCAAGGTAGTGAAGCTTTCTTT.